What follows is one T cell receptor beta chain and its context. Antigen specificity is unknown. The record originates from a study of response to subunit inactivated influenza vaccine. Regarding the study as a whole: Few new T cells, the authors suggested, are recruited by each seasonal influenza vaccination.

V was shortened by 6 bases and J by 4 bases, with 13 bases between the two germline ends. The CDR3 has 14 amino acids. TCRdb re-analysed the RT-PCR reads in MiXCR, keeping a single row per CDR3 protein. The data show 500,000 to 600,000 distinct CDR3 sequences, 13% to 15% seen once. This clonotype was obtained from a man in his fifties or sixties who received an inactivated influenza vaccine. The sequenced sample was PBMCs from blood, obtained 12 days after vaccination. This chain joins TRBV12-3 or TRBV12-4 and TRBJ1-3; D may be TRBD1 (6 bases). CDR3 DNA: TGTGCCAGCAGCAATCAGGGGTCCGGAAACACCATATATTTT. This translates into CASSNQGSGNTIYF.